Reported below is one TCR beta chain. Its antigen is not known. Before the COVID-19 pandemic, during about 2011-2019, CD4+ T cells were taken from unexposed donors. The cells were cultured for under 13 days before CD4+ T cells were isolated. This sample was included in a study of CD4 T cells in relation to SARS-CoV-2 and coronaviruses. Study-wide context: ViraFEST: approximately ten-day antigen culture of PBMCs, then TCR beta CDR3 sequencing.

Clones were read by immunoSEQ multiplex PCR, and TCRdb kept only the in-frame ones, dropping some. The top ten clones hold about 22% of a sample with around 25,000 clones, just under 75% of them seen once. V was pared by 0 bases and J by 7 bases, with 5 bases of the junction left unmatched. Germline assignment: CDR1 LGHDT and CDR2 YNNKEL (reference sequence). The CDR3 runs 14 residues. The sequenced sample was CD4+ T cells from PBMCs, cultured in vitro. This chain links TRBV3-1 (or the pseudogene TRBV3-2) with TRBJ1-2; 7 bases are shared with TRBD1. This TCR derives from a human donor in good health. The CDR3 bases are TGTGCCAGCAGCCAAGACCAAGACAGGGTTGGCTACACCTTC. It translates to CASSQDQDRVGYTF.